This T cell receptor beta chain was retrieved from a study of untreated major depressive disorder. Broader study findings: TRBV05-01 (Vbeta 5.1) usage was higher in CD4+ T cells of depressed patients than controls.

The CDR3 consists of 11 residues. Germline lookup yields CDR1 GTSNPN and CDR2 SVGIG (reference sequence). Trimming cost V 1 base and J 8 bases, with 3 bases left between them. The repertoire was sequenced with immunoSEQ multiplex PCR; TCRdb's copy has only in-frame clones and lacks some. The data show approximately 15,000 clones, around 90% seen once. Details on this clone: Its antigen is not known.

Sequencing was performed on CD4+ T cells from PBMCs. This receptor was identified in a man aged 25 to 40 with major depressive disorder. This rearrangement joins TRBV30 to TRBJ1-6; D unclear. CDR3 sequence reads: CAWSADSPLHF. CDR3 nucleotides: TGTGCCTGGAGTGCAGATTCACCCCTCCACTTT.